Detailed here is one T cell receptor (beta chain). What it binds is unknown. This record comes from a study of blood T cells in healthy people across ages. Study results and caveats: Measured against age, TCR beta diversity per million T cells decreased in a roughly linear manner. It was the long-lived donors that had more naive CD4+ cells and higher diversity than aged donors.

This CDR3 has 14 amino acids. Germline V CDR1 and CDR2: SQVTM, ANQGSEA. V lost 7 bases and J 8 bases, leaving 21 bases between the germline ends. Primers used in a second PCR of about 7 to 12 cycles were a sample-barcoded 5' primer and a J-beta primer mix. Paired-end reads containing CDR3 totaled no fewer than 2.5 million for each sample. TCRdb re-derived calls from the 5' RACE reads in MiXCR, one entry per CDR3 protein. Among 730,000 or so distinct CDR3 sequences, around 46% were seen once, and the ten largest hold about 20%. This receptor was taken from a woman aged 60-70 years in good health. This rearrangement joins TRBV29-1 to TRBJ2-1; a possible D gene is TRBD1 (6 bases). What was sequenced was blood. CDR3 protein: CSAARRQERDEQFF. For the CDR3, the DNA is TGCAGCGCTGCGCGCCGACAGGAAAGGGATGAGCAGTTCTTC.